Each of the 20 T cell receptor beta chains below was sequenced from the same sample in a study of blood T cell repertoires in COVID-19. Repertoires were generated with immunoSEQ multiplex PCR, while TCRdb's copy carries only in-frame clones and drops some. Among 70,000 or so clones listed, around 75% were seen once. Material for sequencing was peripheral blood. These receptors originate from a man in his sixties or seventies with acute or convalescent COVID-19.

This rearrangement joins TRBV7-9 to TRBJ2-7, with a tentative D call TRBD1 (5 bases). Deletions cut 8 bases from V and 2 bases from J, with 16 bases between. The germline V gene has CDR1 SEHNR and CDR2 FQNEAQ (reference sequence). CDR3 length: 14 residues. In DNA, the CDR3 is TGTGCCAGCGGAAACCAGGGCTGGGCCTACGAGCAGTACTTC. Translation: CASGNQGWAYEQYF. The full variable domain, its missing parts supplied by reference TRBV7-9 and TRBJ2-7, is DTGVSQNPRHKITKRGQNVTFRCDPISEHNRLYWYRQTLGQGPEFLTYFQNEAQLEKSRLLSDRFSAERPKGSFSTLEIQRTEQGDSAMYLCASGNQGWAYEQYFGPGTRLTVT.

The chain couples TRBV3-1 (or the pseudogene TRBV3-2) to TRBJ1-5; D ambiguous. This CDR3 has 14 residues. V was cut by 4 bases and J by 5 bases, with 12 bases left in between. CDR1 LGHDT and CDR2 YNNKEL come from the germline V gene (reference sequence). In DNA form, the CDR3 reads TGTGCCAGCAGCCGCCCGGGTCCGTATCAGCCCCAGCATTTT. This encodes CASSRPGPYQPQHF.

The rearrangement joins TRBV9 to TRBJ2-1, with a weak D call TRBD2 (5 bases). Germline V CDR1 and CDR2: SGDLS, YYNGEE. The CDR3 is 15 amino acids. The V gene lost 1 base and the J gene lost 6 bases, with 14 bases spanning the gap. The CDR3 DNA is TGTGCCAGCAGCGTAATTCCCGACGCGGGCAATGAGCAGTTCTTC. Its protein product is CASSVIPDAGNEQFF. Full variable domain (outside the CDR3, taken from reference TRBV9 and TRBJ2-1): DSGVTQTPKHLITATGQRVTLRCSPRSGDLSVYWYQQSLDQGLQFLIQYYNGEERAKGNILERFSAQQFPDLHSELNLSSLELGDSALYFCASSVIPDAGNEQFFGPGTRLTVL.

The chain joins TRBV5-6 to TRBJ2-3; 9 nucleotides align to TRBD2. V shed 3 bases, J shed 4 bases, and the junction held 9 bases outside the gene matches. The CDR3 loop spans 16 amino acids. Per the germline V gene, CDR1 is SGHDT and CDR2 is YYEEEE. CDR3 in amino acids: CASSWRAGGVSDTQYF. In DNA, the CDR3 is TGTGCCAGCAGCTGGAGGGCGGGAGGGGTGTCAGATACGCAGTATTTT.

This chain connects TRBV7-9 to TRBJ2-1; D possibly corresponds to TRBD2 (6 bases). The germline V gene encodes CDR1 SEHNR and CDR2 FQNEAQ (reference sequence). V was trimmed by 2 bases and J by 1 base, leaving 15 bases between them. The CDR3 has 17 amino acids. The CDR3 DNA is TGTGCCAGCAGCTTACACGGGGGACTCCTATCCTACAATGAGCAGTTCTTC. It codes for CASSLHGGLLSYNEQFF.

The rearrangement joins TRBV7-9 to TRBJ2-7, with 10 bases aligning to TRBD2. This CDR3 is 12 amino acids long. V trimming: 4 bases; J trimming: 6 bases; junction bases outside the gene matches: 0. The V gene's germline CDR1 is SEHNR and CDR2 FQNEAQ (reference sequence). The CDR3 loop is CASSSSGSEQYF. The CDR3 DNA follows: TGTGCCAGCAGCTCTAGCGGGAGCGAGCAGTACTTC.

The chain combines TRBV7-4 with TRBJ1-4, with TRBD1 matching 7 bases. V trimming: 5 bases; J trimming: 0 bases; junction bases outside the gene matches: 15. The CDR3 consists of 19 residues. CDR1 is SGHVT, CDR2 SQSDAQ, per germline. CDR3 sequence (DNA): TGTGCCAGCAGCCTAGGCGACCTTCAGGGGGAACCAACTAATGAAAAACTGTTTTTT. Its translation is CASSLGDLQGEPTNEKLFF.

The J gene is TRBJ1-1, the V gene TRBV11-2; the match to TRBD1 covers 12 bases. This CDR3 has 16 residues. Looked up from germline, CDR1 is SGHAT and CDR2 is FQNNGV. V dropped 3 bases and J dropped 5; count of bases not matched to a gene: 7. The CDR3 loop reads CASSFGGQGARTEAFF. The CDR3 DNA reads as TGTGCCAGCAGCTTCGGGGGACAGGGGGCGAGGACTGAAGCTTTCTTT.

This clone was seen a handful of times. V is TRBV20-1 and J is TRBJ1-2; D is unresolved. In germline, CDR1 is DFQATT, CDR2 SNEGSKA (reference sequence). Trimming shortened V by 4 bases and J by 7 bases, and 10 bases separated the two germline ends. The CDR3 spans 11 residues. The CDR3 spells CSAKVGGGYTF. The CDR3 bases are TGCAGTGCTAAGGTCGGCGGTGGCTACACCTTC.

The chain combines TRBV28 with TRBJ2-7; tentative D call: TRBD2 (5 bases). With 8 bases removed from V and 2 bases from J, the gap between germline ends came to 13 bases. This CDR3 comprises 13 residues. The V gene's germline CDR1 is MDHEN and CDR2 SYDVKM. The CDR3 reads CASQVSGTYEQYF. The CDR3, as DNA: TGTGCCAGCCAGGTGAGCGGAACCTACGAGCAGTACTTC.

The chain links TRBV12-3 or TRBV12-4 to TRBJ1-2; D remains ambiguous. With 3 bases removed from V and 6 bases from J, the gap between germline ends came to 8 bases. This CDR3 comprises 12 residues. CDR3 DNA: TGTGCCAGCAGTTTGAGGCCAAATGGCTACACCTTC. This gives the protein CASSLRPNGYTF.

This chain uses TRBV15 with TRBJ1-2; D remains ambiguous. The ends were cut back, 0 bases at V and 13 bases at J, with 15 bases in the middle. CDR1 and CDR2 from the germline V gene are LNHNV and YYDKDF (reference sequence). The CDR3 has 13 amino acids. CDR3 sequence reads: CATSRDQGWRGTF. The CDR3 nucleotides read TGTGCCACCAGCAGAGATCAAGGGTGGCGGGGCACCTTC. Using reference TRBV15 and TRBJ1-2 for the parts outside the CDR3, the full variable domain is DAMVIQNPRYQVTQFGKPVTLSCSQTLNHNVMYWYQQKSSQAPKLLFHYYDKDFNNEADTPDNFQSRRPNTSFCFLDIRSPGLGDTAMYLCATSRDQGWRGTFGSGTRLTVV.

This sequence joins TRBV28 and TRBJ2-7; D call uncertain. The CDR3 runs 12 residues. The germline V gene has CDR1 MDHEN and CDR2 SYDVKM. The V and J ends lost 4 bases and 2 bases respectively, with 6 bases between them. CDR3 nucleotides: TGTGCCAGCAGTTCCACTGCCTACGAGCAGTACTTC. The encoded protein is CASSSTAYEQYF.

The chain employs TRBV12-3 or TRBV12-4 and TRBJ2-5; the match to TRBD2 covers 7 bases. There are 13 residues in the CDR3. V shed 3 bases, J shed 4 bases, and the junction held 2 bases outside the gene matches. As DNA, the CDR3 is TGTGCCAGCAGTTTGGGCGGGGGAGAGACCCAGTACTTC. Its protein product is CASSLGGGETQYF.

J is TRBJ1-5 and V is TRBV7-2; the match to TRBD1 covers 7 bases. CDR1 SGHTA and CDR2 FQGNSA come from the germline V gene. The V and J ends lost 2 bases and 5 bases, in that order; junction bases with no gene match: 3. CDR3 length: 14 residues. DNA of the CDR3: TGTGCCAGCAGCTTAAAAGGGGGCGATCAGCCCCAGCATTTT. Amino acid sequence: CASSLKGGDQPQHF.

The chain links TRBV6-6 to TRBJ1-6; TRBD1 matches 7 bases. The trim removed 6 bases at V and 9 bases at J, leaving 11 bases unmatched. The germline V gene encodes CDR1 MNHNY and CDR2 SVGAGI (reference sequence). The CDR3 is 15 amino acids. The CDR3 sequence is CASRPTRTGASPLHF. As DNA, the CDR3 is TGTGCCAGCAGACCCACCAGGACAGGCGCTTCACCCCTCCACTTT.

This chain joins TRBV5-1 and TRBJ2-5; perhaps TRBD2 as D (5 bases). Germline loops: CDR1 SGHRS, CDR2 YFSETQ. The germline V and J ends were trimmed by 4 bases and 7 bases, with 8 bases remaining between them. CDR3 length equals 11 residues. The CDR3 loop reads CASSLEGTQYF. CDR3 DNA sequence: TGCGCCAGCAGCCTCGAGGGGACCCAGTACTTC.

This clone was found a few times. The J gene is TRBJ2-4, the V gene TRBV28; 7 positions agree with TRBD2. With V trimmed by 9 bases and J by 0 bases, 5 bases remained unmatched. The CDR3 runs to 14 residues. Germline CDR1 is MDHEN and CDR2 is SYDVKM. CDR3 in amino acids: CASERGGAKNIQYF. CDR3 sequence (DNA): TGTGCCAGTGAGCGGGGAGGAGCCAAAAACATTCAGTACTTC.

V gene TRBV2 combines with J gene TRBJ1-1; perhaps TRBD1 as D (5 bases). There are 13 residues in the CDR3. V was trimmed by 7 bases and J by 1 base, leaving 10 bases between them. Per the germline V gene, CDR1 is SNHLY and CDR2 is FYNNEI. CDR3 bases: TGTGCCAGCACCCTCGGACAGAACACTGAAGCTTTCTTT. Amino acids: CASTLGQNTEAFF.

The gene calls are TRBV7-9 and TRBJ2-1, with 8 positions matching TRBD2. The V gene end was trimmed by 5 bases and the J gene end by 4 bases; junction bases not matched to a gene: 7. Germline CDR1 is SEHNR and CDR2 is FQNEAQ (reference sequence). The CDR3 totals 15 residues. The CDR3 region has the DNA TGTGCCAGCAGCCCTTGGACTAGCAGATACAATGAGCAGTTCTTC. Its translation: CASSPWTSRYNEQFF.